The rows below give T cell receptor beta chains drawn from one sample of a study of early T cells in non-severe SARS-CoV-2 infection. TCRdb analysed the 5' RACE reads with MiXCR anew, one entry per CDR3 protein. This table has about 40,000 distinct CDR3 sequences, approximately 22% appearing once. The source was whole blood, collected at baseline. The receptor set was obtained from an adult who was a healthcare worker with PCR-confirmed SARS-CoV-2 infection or an uninfected control (not recorded which). Both conserved end residues are part of each CDR3. D genes are given only for firm matches. Only part of the rows carry a size: once, few, many, or a class if the clone is expanded.

>TRBV12-3/TRBV12-4|.|TRBJ2-3|TRBD1
CASTQGGTDTQYF
TGTGCCAGTACCCAGGGGGGCACAGATACGCAGTATTTT
>TRBV4-3|.|TRBJ2-3|TRBD2
CASSQETSGGLGNTQYF
TGCGCCAGCAGCCAAGAGACTAGCGGGGGCCTCGGAAATACGCAGTATTTT
>TRBV12-3/TRBV12-4|many|TRBJ2-5|.
CASSLGGTQYF
TGTGCCAGCAGTTTGGGGGGGACCCAGTACTTC
>TRBV4-3|few|TRBJ2-2|.
CASSQGAGQNTGELFF
TGCGCCAGCAGCCAAGGGGCAGGGCAGAACACCGGGGAGCTGTTTTTT
>TRBV19|few|TRBJ2-7|TRBD1
CASQQTGLYEQYF
TGTGCCAGCCAACAGACAGGGCTGTACGAGCAGTACTTC
>TRBV10-2|few|TRBJ2-5|TRBD2
CASSAREVLAGPQETQYF
TGCGCCAGCAGCGCCCGGGAGGTGCTAGCGGGGCCCCAAGAGACCCAGTACTTC
>TRBV5-5|.|TRBJ2-5|TRBD1
CASTSLFGQGQTQYF
TGTGCCAGCACCTCTCTGTTTGGACAGGGACAGACCCAGTACTTC
>TRBV12-3/TRBV12-4|few|TRBJ2-5|.
CASSQRDLQGTQYF
TGTGCCAGCAGTCAAAGGGACCTGCAGGGGACCCAGTACTTC
>TRBV6-2/TRBV6-3|few|TRBJ1-4|.
CASSSGTALNEKLFF
TGTGCCAGCAGTTCCGGGACGGCCCTAAATGAAAAACTGTTTTTT
>TRBV29-1|few|TRBJ1-2|.
CSVEAAGNYGYTF
TGCAGCGTTGAGGCGGCGGGAAACTATGGCTACACCTTC
>TRBV25-1|.|TRBJ1-2|.
CASAMTESGYTF
TGTGCCAGCGCTATGACAGAAAGTGGCTACACCTTC
>TRBV29-1|many|TRBJ2-2|.
CSVERSENTGELFF
TGCAGCGTTGAACGGTCAGAAAACACCGGGGAGCTGTTTTTT
>TRBV6-6|few|TRBJ2-3|.
CASSLLGGHQYF
TGTGCCAGCAGCCTCCTGGGGGGCCACCAGTATTTT
>TRBV7-8|few|TRBJ1-5|.
CASSLSWDQPQHF
TGTGCCAGCAGCTTATCCTGGGATCAGCCCCAGCATTTT
>TRBV11-2|many|TRBJ2-7|TRBD1
CASSFLTGRPYEQYF
TGTGCCAGCAGCTTTCTGACAGGGCGCCCCTACGAGCAGTACTTC
>TRBV6-6|.|TRBJ1-1|.
CASSHALGRANTEAFF
TGTGCCAGCAGTCACGCTCTGGGACGGGCTAACACTGAAGCTTTCTTT
>TRBV7-6|few|TRBJ2-5|TRBD1
CASSLRTGGAETQYF
TGTGCCAGCAGCTTAAGGACAGGGGGCGCAGAGACCCAGTACTTC